What follows are 3 T cell receptor beta chains derived from one specimen sequenced in a study of T cells in Graves' hyperthyroidism and ophthalmopathy. Template material for amplifying TCR beta CDR3 regions consisted of RNA transcripts. The study used the HTBI primer set for a first-round RT-PCR of the TCR CDR3. From the multiplex PCR reads, TCRdb called clonotypes with MiXCR, one entry per CDR3 protein. The sample lists 560,000 or so distinct CDR3 sequences, roughly 21% seen once, with 47% in the top ten. The sample consisted of blood. These receptors were taken from a man aged 35 to 55 with Graves' ophthalmopathy.

The gene calls are TRBV7-3 and TRBJ2-5, with D possibly matching TRBD1 (5 bases). V was clipped by 2 bases and J by 1 base, with 11 bases between them. CDR3 length: 15 residues. The germline V gene has CDR1 SGHTA and CDR2 FQGTGA. The CDR3 region has the DNA TGTGCCAGCAGCTTAGGTGGGGCACTCCAAGAGACCCAGTACTTC. Its translation is CASSLGGALQETQYF. The full variable domain, in which reference TRBV7-3 and TRBJ2-5 provide the parts outside the CDR3, is GAGVSQTPSNKVTEKGKYVELRCDPISGHTALYWYRQSLGQGPEFLIYFQGTGAADDSGLPNDRFFAVRPEGSVSTLKIQRTERGDSAVYLCASSLGGALQETQYFGPGTRLLVL.

The sample holds a few counts of this clonotype. The V call is TRBV20-1, the J call TRBJ2-1; 13 bases fit TRBD2. Germline lookup yields CDR1 DFQATT and CDR2 SNEGSKA (reference sequence). V trimming: 3 bases; J trimming: 0 bases; junction bases outside the gene matches: 8. The CDR3 spans 18 residues. Here the CDR3 DNA reads TGCAGTGCTAGTTCCGGGACTAGCGGGGCCGGCTCCTACAATGAGCAGTTCTTC. Translated: CSASSGTSGAGSYNEQFF.

This clonotype has ten or more counts. The rearrangement uses TRBV11-2 and TRBJ2-7; no firm D call. Germline loops: CDR1 SGHAT, CDR2 FQNNGV. The length of the CDR3 is 10 residues. Trimming took off 11 bases at V and 4 bases at J, with 9 bases between the two ends. The CDR3 reads CAGYKYEQYF. CDR3 DNA sequence: TGTGCCGGGTATAAATACGAGCAGTACTTC.